This note documents a single T cell receptor (beta chain) sequence. Germline V gene data show CDR1 as LNHDA and CDR2 as SQIVND (reference sequence). The CDR3 is 12 residues long. Trimming at V came to 10 bases and at J to 10 bases, leaving 3 bases not matched to a gene. The data stem from a study of blood T cell repertoires in COVID-19. Clones were read by immunoSEQ multiplex PCR, and TCRdb kept only the in-frame ones, dropping some. The data contain some 150,000 clones, roughly 84% of them seen just once; the ten biggest clones take up approximately 1%. The origin of this receptor is a man aged 35-49 years with acute or convalescent COVID-19. The sample taken for sequencing was peripheral blood. The chain carries TRBV19 and TRBJ2-1; 14 bases line up with TRBD2. The chain's CDR3 is CATGLAGGEQFF. CDR3 DNA: TGTGCCACCGGACTAGCGGGGGGAGAGCAGTTCTTC.